Below are 3 T cell receptor beta chains sequenced from a single sample in a study of Graves' ophthalmopathy and Graves' hyperthyroidism. The sequenced template was RNA, covering the TCR beta CDR3 region. Investigators did first-round RT-PCR with HTBI primers, then second-round multiplex PCR. TCRdb reprocessed the multiplex PCR reads with MiXCR, giving one entry per CDR3 protein. The sample lists 650,000 to 900,000 distinct CDR3 sequences, 40% occurring once. The specimen sequenced was peripheral blood. Receptors originate from an adult man with Graves' ophthalmopathy.

This clonotype occurred many times. The chain combines TRBV7-2 with TRBJ1-6; 8 positions agree with TRBD1. This CDR3 is 15 amino acids long. The V and J ends lost 2 bases and 7 bases, in that order; junction bases with no gene match: 4. Germline values: CDR1 SGHTA, CDR2 FQGNSA. The DNA for the CDR3 is TGTGCCAGCAGCTTACGGGGGACAGGCAATTCACCCCTCCACTTT. Translation gives CASSLRGTGNSPLHF.

The sample holds many counts of this clonotype. The V and J genes are TRBV10-3 and TRBJ1-1; D remains unclear. V lost 7 bases and J 11 bases, leaving 11 bases between the germline ends. Germline V lookup: CDR1 ENHRY, CDR2 SYGVKD. This CDR3 has 10 amino acids. CDR3 DNA sequence: TGTGCCATCACCCCTCTGTCGGCTTTCTTT. Residues: CAITPLSAFF.

The rearrangement links TRBV7-9 to TRBJ1-1; 8 bases are shared with TRBD1. CDR1 is SEHNR, CDR2 FQNEAQ, per germline (reference sequence). The CDR3 is made up of 15 amino acids. Unmatched junction bases numbered 2, after V lost 2 bases and J lost 0 bases. The CDR3 region is CASSLHRGVNTEAFF. The CDR3 coding sequence is TGTGCCAGCAGCTTACACAGGGGGGTGAACACTGAAGCTTTCTTT.